The 2 T cell receptor beta chains presented below share a single source sample, sequenced in a study of T cell changes during pregnancy in multiple sclerosis. The table came from immunoSEQ multiplex PCR; TCRdb's copy has only in-frame clones and leaves some out. The repertoire holds some 42,000 clones, with more than 85% as singletons. Specimen: CD4+ T cells from peripheral blood mononuclear cells, collected in the third trimester of pregnancy. All receptors come from a female donor with multiple sclerosis, enrolled in a pregnancy study.

The gene calls are TRBV6-1 and TRBJ1-5, with D perhaps TRBD1 (5 bases). The CDR3 has 15 residues. Trimming left V 6 bases short and J 0 bases short, with 12 bases between. Germline assignment: CDR1 MNHNS and CDR2 SASEGT. CDR3 protein: CASRVQAVSNQPQHF. The CDR3 region has the DNA TGTGCCAGCAGGGTACAGGCCGTTAGCAATCAGCCCCAGCATTTT.

This clone has only one observation. The rearrangement joins TRBV14 to TRBJ2-1, with TRBD2 identical over 9 bases. J gave up 3 bases and V 0 bases, and 3 bases lay outside the gene matches. Per germline, CDR1 SGHDN and CDR2 FVKESK. The CDR3 loop spans 16 amino acids. Written as DNA, the CDR3 is TGTGCCAGCAGCCAAGACCTAGCGGGATTCTACAATGAGCAGTTCTTC. This encodes CASSQDLAGFYNEQFF.